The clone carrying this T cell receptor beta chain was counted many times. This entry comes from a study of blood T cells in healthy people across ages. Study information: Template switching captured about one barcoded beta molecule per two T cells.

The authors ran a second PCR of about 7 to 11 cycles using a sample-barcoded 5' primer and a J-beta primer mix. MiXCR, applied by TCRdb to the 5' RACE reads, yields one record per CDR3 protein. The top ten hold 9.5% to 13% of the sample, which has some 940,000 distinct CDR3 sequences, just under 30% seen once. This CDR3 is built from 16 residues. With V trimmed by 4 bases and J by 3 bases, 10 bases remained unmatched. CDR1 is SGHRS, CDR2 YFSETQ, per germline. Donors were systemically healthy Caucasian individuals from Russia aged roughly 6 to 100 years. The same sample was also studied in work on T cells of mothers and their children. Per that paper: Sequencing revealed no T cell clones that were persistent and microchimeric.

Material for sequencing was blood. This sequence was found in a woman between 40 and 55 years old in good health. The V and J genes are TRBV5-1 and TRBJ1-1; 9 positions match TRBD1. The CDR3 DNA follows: TGCGCCAGCAGCCCGGGGACAGGGAGGACGCACACTGAAGCTTTCTTT. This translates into CASSPGTGRTHTEAFF.